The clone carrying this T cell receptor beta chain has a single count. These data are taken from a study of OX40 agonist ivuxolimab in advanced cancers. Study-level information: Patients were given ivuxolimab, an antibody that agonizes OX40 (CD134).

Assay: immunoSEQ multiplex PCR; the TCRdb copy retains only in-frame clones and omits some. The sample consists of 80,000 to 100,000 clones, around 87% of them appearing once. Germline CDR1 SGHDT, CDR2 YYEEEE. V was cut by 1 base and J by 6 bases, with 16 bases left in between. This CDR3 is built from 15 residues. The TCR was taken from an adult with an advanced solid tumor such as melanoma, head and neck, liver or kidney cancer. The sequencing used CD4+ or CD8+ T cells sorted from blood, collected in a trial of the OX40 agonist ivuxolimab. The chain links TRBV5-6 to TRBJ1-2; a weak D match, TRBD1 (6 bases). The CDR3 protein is CASSLIGQGQDGYTF. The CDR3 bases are TGTGCCAGCAGCTTGATTGGGCAGGGGCAAGATGGCTACACCTTC.